The rows below give T cell receptor beta chains drawn from one sample of a study of a mutant IDH1 vaccine in newly diagnosed glioma. Their cognate antigens are unknown. The assay was immunoSEQ multiplex PCR, and TCRdb's table has in-frame clones only and misses some. The repertoire includes fewer than 15,000 clones, around three quarters of them detected once, and 4% sits in the top ten. Specimen: PBMCs, collected from a glioma patient whose treatment included an IDH1 peptide vaccine. These receptors all stem from a woman aged 40 to 50 with glioma. Each CDR3 is given with its conserved first and last residue. D genes are given only for firm matches. Size is omitted from some rows. Given values are once, few, many or a class for expanded clones.

clone_size,v_call,d_call,j_call,cdr3_nt,cdr3_aa
.,TRBV11-3,.,TRBJ2-2,TGTGCCAGCAGCCGGGACTCCTACACCGGGGAGCTGTTTTTT,CASSRDSYTGELFF
.,TRBV6-5,.,TRBJ2-2,TGTGCCAGCAGTTACTCGGCTAGAGGGGAGCTGTTTTTT,CASSYSARGELFF
.,TRBV9,TRBD1,TRBJ2-7,TGTGCCAGCAGCCTACGACAGGGGTTGGGATACGAGCAGTACTTC,CASSLRQGLGYEQYF
.,TRBV6-1,TRBD1,TRBJ1-6,TGTGCCAGCAGTGAATCGGACAGGGCTTCGTCACCCCTCCACTTT,CASSESDRASSPLHF
.,TRBV7-2,.,TRBJ2-7,TGTGCCAGCAGCACCGCCCCAGGGCACGTGCGCGACGAGCAGTACTTC,CASSTAPGHVRDEQYF
.,TRBV5-1,TRBD2,TRBJ2-1,TGCGCCAGCAGCTTGGAGCGACGGGGAGGGGAGTTCTTC,CASSLERRGGEFF
few,TRBV7-2,.,TRBJ1-2,TGTGCCAGCAGCTTAGGGTCCTCGCAAGGGCACTATGGCTACACCTTC,CASSLGSSQGHYGYTF
.,TRBV19,.,TRBJ2-4,TGTGCCAGTAGTCCGGGTAGCACAAAAAACATTCAGTACTTC,CASSPGSTKNIQYF
.,TRBV27,TRBD1,TRBJ2-3,TGTGCCAGCAGAGCCGGGACAGGGTACTTCCAAGATACGCAGTATTTT,CASRAGTGYFQDTQYF
.,TRBV27,.,TRBJ2-7,TGTGCCAGCAGTGTCAACGGATATTCCTACGAGCAGTACTTC,CASSVNGYSYEQYF
.,TRBV27,.,TRBJ2-1,TGTGCCACCCGAGGGGGGGTCTACAATGAGCAGTTCTTC,CATRGGVYNEQFF
.,TRBV7-9,.,TRBJ2-7,TGTGCCAGCAGCTTAGCGCTTTCAAGCAGGGAGGACGAGCAGTACTTC,CASSLALSSREDEQYF
.,TRBV29-1,.,TRBJ1-1,TGCAGCGTTGAAGCCGCGGCCACCAACACTGAAGCTTTCTTT,CSVEAAATNTEAFF
.,TRBV5-1,.,TRBJ1-3,TGCGCCAGCAGCTCGGACCCGGGCTCTGGAAACACCATATATTTT,CASSSDPGSGNTIYF
.,TRBV28,.,TRBJ1-5,TGTGCCAGCATCATGCGGGGGGGTCAGCCCCAGCATTTT,CASIMRGGQPQHF
.,TRBV9,.,TRBJ1-2,TGTGCCAGCAGCTTCATCATAAGGAGGGGTGGCTACACCTTC,CASSFIIRRGGYTF
.,TRBV7-2,TRBD2,TRBJ2-1,TGTGCCAGCAGCGCCCGCACTTTGCGGGGGGGACCCAATGAGCAGTTCTTC,CASSARTLRGGPNEQFF
few,TRBV25-1,TRBD1,TRBJ2-1,TGTGCCAGTGGGACAGGGGGGGTCGGCAATGAGCAGTTCTTC,CASGTGGVGNEQFF
.,TRBV19,.,TRBJ2-3,TGTGCCAGTAGTCCCGGAGGCCGGGCGCAGTATTTT,CASSPGGRAQYF
.,TRBV14,.,TRBJ2-7,TGTGCCAGCAGCCCGGTAATAGGCAGGGCGAGAGACGAGCAGTACTTC,CASSPVIGRARDEQYF
.,TRBV11-2,.,TRBJ1-3,TGTGCCAGCAGTCCCCTAGGGGGCTCTGGAAACACCATATATTTT,CASSPLGGSGNTIYF
.,TRBV27,TRBD1,TRBJ2-7,TGTGCCAGCAGTCCGGGACAGGGGGCGCGGGAGCAGTACTTC,CASSPGQGAREQYF
once,TRBV7-2,TRBD2,TRBJ2-5,TGTGCCAGCAGCTTAGGTCGGCTAGCGGGAGGAGAGACCCAGTACTTC,CASSLGRLAGGETQYF
.,TRBV28,.,TRBJ2-7,TGTGCCAGCCACCGAACGGGAAGCTCCTACGAGCAGTACTTC,CASHRTGSSYEQYF
once,TRBV7-9,TRBD2,TRBJ2-1,TGTGCCAGCAGCCCGGGGAGACTAGCGGGAGACGAGCAGTTCTTC,CASSPGRLAGDEQFF
.,TRBV6-1,TRBD2,TRBJ2-3,TGTGCCAGCAGTGAAACACGGGGGGGAGACACAGATACGCAGTATTTT,CASSETRGGDTDTQYF
.,TRBV6-6,.,TRBJ2-3,TGTGCCAGCAGTACCCAACTAGCAGATACGCAGTATTTT,CASSTQLADTQYF
.,TRBV28,TRBD1,TRBJ1-4,TGTGCCAGCCTCAGAGGGGGACAGGGTGAGGAAAAACTGTTTTTT,CASLRGGQGEEKLFF
.,TRBV15,.,TRBJ1-6,TGTGCCACCAGCGGATACCGGGACGGGAATTCACCCCTCCACTTT,CATSGYRDGNSPLHF
.,TRBV27,.,TRBJ2-1,TGTGCCAGCAGTTTATCACGGGGCAACAATGAGCAGTTCTTC,CASSLSRGNNEQFF
.,TRBV5-6,TRBD1,TRBJ2-7,TGTGCCAGCAGCTTAGGACAGGCAAAGCTTCAGTACTTC,CASSLGQAKLQYF
once,TRBV21-1,.,TRBJ1-4,TGTGCCAGCAGCAAAAGGCCCCTGGAAAGGCTGTTTTTT,CASSKRPLERLFF
.,TRBV28,TRBD1,TRBJ1-2,TGTGCCTGCACAGGGGCCCCTAACTATGGCTACACCTTC,CACTGAPNYGYTF
.,TRBV4-2,.,TRBJ2-3,TGTGCCAGCAGCTTAAGGACGGGAAGCACAGATACGCAGTATTTT,CASSLRTGSTDTQYF
.,TRBV19,.,TRBJ2-1,TGTGCCAGTAGTATTGTGACTCGGGGGGCCTCCTACAATGAGCAGTTCTTC,CASSIVTRGASYNEQFF
.,TRBV15,.,TRBJ1-6,TGTGCCACCAGCAGAGATTTGGGATCCTATAATTCACCCCTCCACTTT,CATSRDLGSYNSPLHF
.,TRBV19,.,TRBJ1-5,TGTGCCAGTAGTATATGGGGGTATGAAAAGACCCAGCATTTT,CASSIWGYEKTQHF
.,TRBV29-1,.,TRBJ1-2,TGCAGCCATAGAGAGGGGGGTAGGGACGGCTACACCTTC,CSHREGGRDGYTF
.,TRBV19,.,TRBJ1-6,TGTGCCAGTACCGCTGTAGGGGCCAATTCACCCCTCCACTTT,CASTAVGANSPLHF
.,TRBV6-6,TRBD2,TRBJ2-5,TGTGCCAGCAGCCACCCCGGGGAGGGACAAGAGACCCAGTACTTC,CASSHPGEGQETQYF
.,TRBV5-6,TRBD1,TRBJ2-3,TGTGCCAGCAGCCTGACAGGGACAGATACGCAGTATTTT,CASSLTGTDTQYF
.,TRBV28,.,TRBJ1-5,TGTGCCAGCAGTTTCGGACTACAGGCAGACACAAATCAGCCCCAGCATTTT,CASSFGLQADTNQPQHF
.,TRBV19,.,TRBJ2-1,TGTGCCAGTAGTATACGACCCCCCGGTCCCTACAATGAGCAGTTCTTC,CASSIRPPGPYNEQFF
.,TRBV7-2,.,TRBJ2-5,TGTGCCAGCAGCGCGACCCCTGCGGGGCTAGAGACCCAGTACTTC,CASSATPAGLETQYF
few,TRBV2,.,TRBJ1-5,TGTGCCAGCACAGGGGTCGACAATCAGCCCCAGCATTTT,CASTGVDNQPQHF
.,TRBV9,TRBD1,TRBJ2-5,TGTGCCAGCAGCGCCCCCACAGGGGGCAGAGAGACCCAGTACTTC,CASSAPTGGRETQYF
.,TRBV6-5,.,TRBJ1-1,TGTGCCAGCAGTTACGGGCGAACCATGAACACTGAAGCTTTCTTT,CASSYGRTMNTEAFF
.,TRBV4-1,.,TRBJ1-2,TGCGCCAGCAGCCTCCTGACGAATCAAAGAGACTATGGCTACACCTTC,CASSLLTNQRDYGYTF
.,TRBV11-3,TRBD1,TRBJ1-3,TGTGCCAGCAGCTTAGAGGGACAGGGCGGAAACACCATATATTTT,CASSLEGQGGNTIYF